This T cell receptor (beta chain) was sequenced in a study of cytomegalovirus exposure and HLA in healthy donors. Primers included in the PCR were 60 Vbeta and 13 Jbeta primers. Assay used: immunoSEQ multiplex PCR; TCRdb lists only in-frame clones, some missing. The data show 170,000 or so clones, around 83% seen once. V lost 4 bases, J lost 0 bases, and 4 bases stayed unmatched. The CDR3 is 17 residues long. Germline lookup yields CDR1 LGHNA and CDR2 YNFKEQ. This sequence joins TRBV4-2 and TRBJ2-1; 12 positions agree with TRBD2. The origin of this receptor is a man in his fifties in good health and CMV-seronegative. Sequencing input: PBMCs. CDR3 protein: CASSPSGGVSSYNEQFF. The CDR3 nucleotides read TGTGCCAGCAGCCCTAGCGGGGGGGTAAGCTCCTACAATGAGCAGTTCTTC.